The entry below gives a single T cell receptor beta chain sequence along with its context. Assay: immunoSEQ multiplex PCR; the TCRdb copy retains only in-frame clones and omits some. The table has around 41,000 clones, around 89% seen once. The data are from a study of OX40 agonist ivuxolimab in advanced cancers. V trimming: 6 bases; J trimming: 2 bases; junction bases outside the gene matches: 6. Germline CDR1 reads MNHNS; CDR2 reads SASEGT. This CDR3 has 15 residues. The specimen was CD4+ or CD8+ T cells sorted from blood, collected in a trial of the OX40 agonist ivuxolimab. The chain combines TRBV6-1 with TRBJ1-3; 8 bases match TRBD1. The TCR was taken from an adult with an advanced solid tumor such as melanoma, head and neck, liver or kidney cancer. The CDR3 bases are TGTGCCAGCAGGGTTGACAGGGGTGCTGGAAACACCATATATTTT. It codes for CASRVDRGAGNTIYF.